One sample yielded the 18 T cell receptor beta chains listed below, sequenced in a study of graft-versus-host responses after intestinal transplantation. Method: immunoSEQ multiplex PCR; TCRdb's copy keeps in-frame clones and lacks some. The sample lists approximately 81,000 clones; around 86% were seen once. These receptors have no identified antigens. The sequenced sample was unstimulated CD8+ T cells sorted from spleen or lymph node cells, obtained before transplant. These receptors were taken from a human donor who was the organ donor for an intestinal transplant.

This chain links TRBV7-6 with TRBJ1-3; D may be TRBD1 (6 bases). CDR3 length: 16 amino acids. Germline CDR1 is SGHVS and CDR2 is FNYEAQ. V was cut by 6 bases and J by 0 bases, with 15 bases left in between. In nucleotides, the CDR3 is TGTGCCAGCAGTCAAAGACAGGCATTCTCTGGAAACACCATATATTTT. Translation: CASSQRQAFSGNTIYF.

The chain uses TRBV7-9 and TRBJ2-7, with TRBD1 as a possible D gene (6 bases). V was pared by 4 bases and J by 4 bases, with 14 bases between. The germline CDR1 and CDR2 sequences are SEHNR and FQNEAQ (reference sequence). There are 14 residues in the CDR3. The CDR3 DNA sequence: TGTGCCAGCAGCTCAAGGGACAAGGTTTACGAGCAGTACTTC. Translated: CASSSRDKVYEQYF.

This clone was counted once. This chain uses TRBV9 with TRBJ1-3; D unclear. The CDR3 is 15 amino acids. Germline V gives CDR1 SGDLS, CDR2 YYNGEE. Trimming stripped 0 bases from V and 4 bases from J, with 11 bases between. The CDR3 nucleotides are TGTGCCAGCAGCGTAGCGAACACGGAAGGAAACACCATATATTTT. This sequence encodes CASSVANTEGNTIYF.

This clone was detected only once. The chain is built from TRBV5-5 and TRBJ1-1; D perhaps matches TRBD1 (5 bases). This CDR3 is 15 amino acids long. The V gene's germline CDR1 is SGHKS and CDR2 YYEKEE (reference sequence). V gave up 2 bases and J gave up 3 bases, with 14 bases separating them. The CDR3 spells CASSFIPGGYTEAFF. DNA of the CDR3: TGTGCCAGCAGCTTTATCCCTGGGGGTTACACTGAAGCTTTCTTT.

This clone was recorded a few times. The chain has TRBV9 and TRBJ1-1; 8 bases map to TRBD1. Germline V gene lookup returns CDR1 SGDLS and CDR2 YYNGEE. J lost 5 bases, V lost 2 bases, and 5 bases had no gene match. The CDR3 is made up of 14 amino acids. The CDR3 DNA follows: TGTGCCAGCAGCGTGACAGGGGCTGGTACTGAAGCTTTCTTT. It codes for CASSVTGAGTEAFF.

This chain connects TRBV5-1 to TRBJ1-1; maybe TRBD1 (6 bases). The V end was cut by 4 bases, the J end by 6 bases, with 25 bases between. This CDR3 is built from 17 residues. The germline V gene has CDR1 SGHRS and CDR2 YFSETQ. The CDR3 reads CASSPPPRGLGGPEAFF. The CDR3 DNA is TGCGCCAGCAGCCCACCGCCGCGGGGACTAGGGGGTCCTGAAGCTTTCTTT.

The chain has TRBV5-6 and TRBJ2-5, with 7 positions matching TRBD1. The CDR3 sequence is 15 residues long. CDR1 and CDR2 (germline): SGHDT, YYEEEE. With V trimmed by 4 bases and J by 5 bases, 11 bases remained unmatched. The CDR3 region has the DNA TGTGCCAGCAGCGGAGACAGGGTCCCCTGGGAGACCCAGTACTTC. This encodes CASSGDRVPWETQYF.

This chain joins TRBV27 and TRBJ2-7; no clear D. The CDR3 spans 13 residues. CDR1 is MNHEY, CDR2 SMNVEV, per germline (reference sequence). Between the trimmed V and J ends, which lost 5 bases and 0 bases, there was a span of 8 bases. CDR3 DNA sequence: TGTGCCAGCAGTCCCAGGAGCTCCTACGAGCAGTACTTC. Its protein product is CASSPRSSYEQYF.

DNA for the CDR3: TGTGCCAGCAGTTTATACAACACAGGACAGGTCACCGGGGAGCTGTTTTTT. Protein product: CASSLYNTGQVTGELFF. The chain has TRBV28 and TRBJ2-2, with 7 positions matching TRBD1. Per the germline V gene, CDR1 is MDHEN and CDR2 is SYDVKM. J was trimmed by 4 bases and V by 1 base; bases with no gene match: 9. CDR3 size: 17 residues.

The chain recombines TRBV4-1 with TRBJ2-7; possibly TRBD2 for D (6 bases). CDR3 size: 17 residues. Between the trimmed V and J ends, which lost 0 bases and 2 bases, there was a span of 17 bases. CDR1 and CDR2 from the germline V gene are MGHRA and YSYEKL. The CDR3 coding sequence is TGCGCCAGCAGCCAAGACCGGTCGGGACTGAGGGCCTACGAGCAGTACTTC. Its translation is CASSQDRSGLRAYEQYF.

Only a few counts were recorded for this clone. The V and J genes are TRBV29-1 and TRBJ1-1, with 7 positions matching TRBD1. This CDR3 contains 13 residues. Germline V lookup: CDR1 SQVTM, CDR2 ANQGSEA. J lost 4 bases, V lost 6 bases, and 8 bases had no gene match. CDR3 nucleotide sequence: TGCAGCGTCACCCGGGACAGTATCACTGAAGCTTTCTTT. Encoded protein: CSVTRDSITEAFF.

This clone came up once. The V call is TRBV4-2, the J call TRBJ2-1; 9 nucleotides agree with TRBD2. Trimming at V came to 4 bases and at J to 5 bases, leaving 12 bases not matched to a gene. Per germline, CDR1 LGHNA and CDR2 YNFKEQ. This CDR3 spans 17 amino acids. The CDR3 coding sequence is TGTGCCAGCAGCCCCTCGGAGCGGGGGGTATCAGACAATGAGCAGTTCTTC. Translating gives CASSPSERGVSDNEQFF.

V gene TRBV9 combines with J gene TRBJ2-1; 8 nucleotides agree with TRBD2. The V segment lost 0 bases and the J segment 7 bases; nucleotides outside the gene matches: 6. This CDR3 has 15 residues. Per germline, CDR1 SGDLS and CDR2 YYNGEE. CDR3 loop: CASSVAGGFWNEQFF. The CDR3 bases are TGTGCCAGCAGCGTAGCGGGGGGGTTTTGGAATGAGCAGTTCTTC.

CDR3 residues: CASSQDSNPDSGNTIYF. Written as DNA, the CDR3 is TGCGCCAGCAGCCAAGATTCCAACCCAGACTCTGGAAACACCATATATTTT. The V gene is TRBV4-1, the J gene TRBJ1-3; D gene uncertain. Between the trimmed V and J ends, which lost 0 bases and 0 bases, there was a span of 12 bases. CDR1 and CDR2 (germline): MGHRA, YSYEKL. The CDR3 spans 17 residues.

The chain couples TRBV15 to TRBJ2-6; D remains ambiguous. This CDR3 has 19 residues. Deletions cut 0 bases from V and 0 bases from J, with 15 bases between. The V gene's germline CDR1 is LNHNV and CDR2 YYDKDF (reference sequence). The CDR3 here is CATSRDSKSRYSGANVLTF. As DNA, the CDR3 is TGTGCCACCAGCAGAGATAGTAAATCCAGGTACTCTGGGGCCAACGTCCTGACTTTC.

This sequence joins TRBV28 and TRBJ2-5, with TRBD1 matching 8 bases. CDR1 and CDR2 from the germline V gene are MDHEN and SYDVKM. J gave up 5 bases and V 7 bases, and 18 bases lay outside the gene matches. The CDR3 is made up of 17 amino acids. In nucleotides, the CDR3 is TGTGCCAGCACCATTAACATCGGACAGGGTGCGTTCGAGACCCAGTACTTC. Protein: CASTINIGQGAFETQYF.

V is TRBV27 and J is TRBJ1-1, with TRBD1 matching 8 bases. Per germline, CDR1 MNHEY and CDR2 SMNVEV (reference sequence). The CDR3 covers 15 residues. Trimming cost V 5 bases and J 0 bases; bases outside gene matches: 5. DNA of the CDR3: TGTGCCAGCAGTCCCCGGACAGGGATGAACACTGAAGCTTTCTTT. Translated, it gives CASSPRTGMNTEAFF.

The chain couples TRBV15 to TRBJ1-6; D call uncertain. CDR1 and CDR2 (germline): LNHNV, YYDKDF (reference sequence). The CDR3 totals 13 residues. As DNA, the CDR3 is TGTGCGATCGGTGGGGAAAATAATTCACCCCTCCACTTT. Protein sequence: CAIGGENNSPLHF.